This T cell receptor beta chain comes out of a study of blood T cell repertoires in COVID-19. Trimming pared 4 bases from V and 6 bases from J, leaving 20 bases between. Germline V CDR1 and CDR2: SGDLS, YYNGEE. CDR3 length: 16 residues. Sequencing used immunoSEQ multiplex PCR; TCRdb keeps in-frame clones, though not all of them. This table has roughly 67,000 clones, about 80% appearing once. Sequenced material: peripheral blood. This receptor was obtained from a woman aged 60 to 75 with acute or convalescent COVID-19. This chain joins TRBV9 and TRBJ1-5; D might be TRBD1 (5 bases). Here the CDR3 DNA reads TGTGCCAGCAGCAGAACGACGGGGGAGGGAGGTCAGCCCCAGCATTTT. It codes for CASSRTTGEGGQPQHF.